Each of the 29 T cell receptor beta chains below was sequenced from the same sample in a study of identical twins' blood T cells. MiXCR was run by TCRdb on the 5' RACE reads, yielding one entry per CDR3 protein. The sample holds 300,000 to 450,000 distinct CDR3 sequences, over 25% seen once. The sequencing input was PBMCs. These receptors were taken from a woman aged 18-49 years in good health.

This clonotype turned up a few times. The junction differs from germline at one of its ends, possibly a read error. The rearrangement links TRBV10-2 to TRBJ2-2, with a weak D call TRBD2 (5 bases). The CDR3 runs to 11 residues. Germline V gene sequence: CDR1 WSHSY, CDR2 SAAADI. For the CDR3, the DNA is TGCGCCAGCGGTGAGGGAGGGGAGCTGTTTTTT. This encodes CASGEGGELFF.

This clonotype was counted only a few times. The chain recombines TRBV29-1 with TRBJ1-2; tentative D call: TRBD1 (6 bases). Germline CDR1 SQVTM, CDR2 ANQGSEA. With 3 bases removed from V and 7 bases from J, the gap between germline ends came to 18 bases. There are 14 residues in the CDR3. CDR3 sequence (DNA): TGCAGCGTTGAGTGGGGGCAGTTAATACGTGGCTACACCTTC. Translation gives CSVEWGQLIRGYTF. The full variable domain, completed using reference TRBV29-1 and TRBJ1-2, is SAVISQKPSRDICQRGTSLTIQCQVDSQVTMMFWYRQQPGQSLTLIATANQGSEATYESGFVIDKFPISRPNLTFSTLTVSNMSPEDSSIYLCSVEWGQLIRGYTFGSGTRLTVV.

The chain couples TRBV20-1 to TRBJ2-3, with 14 positions matching TRBD2. The germline V gene has CDR1 DFQATT and CDR2 SNEGSKA (reference sequence). The CDR3 consists of 15 residues. After removal of 3 bases from V and 7 bases from J, the junction contained 6 bases not matched to a gene. CDR3 nucleotide sequence: TGCAGTGCTAGCCGACTAGCGGGGGGGCCGTATACGCAGTATTTT. As protein: CSASRLAGGPYTQYF.

J is TRBJ1-3 and V is TRBV20-1; D remains unclear. This CDR3 has 12 amino acids. V lost 6 bases, J lost 0 bases, and 6 bases lay in between. The germline CDR1 and CDR2 sequences are DFQATT and SNEGSKA (reference sequence). CDR3 sequence (DNA): TGCAGTGCCCTGAGCTCTGGAAACACCATATATTTT. Amino acids: CSALSSGNTIYF.

This clonotype was detected only a few times. The chain recombines TRBV12-3 or TRBV12-4 with TRBJ2-1, with 7 bases aligning to TRBD2. The junction had 18 bases not matched to a gene; V was cut back by 6 bases and J by 7 bases. The CDR3 has 17 residues. This CDR3 reads CASRKNLAVGEGNEQFF. CDR3 sequence (DNA): TGTGCCAGCAGGAAAAATCTAGCGGTCGGAGAAGGGAATGAGCAGTTCTTC.

The sample holds one count of this clonotype. A much bigger clone sits one base away, suggesting this may be a read error. This chain joins TRBV20-1 and TRBJ2-4; D remains ambiguous. The V and J ends lost 7 bases and 8 bases respectively, with 18 bases between them. CDR1 and CDR2 (germline): DFQATT, SNEGSKA (reference sequence). The CDR3 has 13 residues. The CDR3 DNA reads TGCAGTGGTAGGAAGTCCCAAAGGGACATTCAGTACTTC. It translates to CSGRKSQRDIQYF.

The chain couples TRBV6-5 to TRBJ2-7; D is undetermined. The CDR3 spans 16 residues. V was cut by 0 bases and J by 3 bases, with 15 bases left in between. Germline lookup yields CDR1 MNHEY and CDR2 SVGAGI. The CDR3 protein is CASSYSFEWQLYEQYF. As DNA, the CDR3 is TGTGCCAGCAGTTACTCATTCGAGTGGCAACTCTACGAGCAGTACTTC.

There are a few counts of this clonotype. V and J are TRBV10-2 and TRBJ2-4; D might be TRBD2 (7 bases). The V gene's germline CDR1 is WSHSY and CDR2 SAAADI. The CDR3 length is 14 residues. V shed 3 bases and J shed 6 bases, with 12 bases lying between them. This CDR3 is CASSDGGGGNIQYF. The CDR3 region has the DNA TGCGCCAGCAGTGATGGGGGCGGGGGAAACATTCAGTACTTC.

This clonotype turned up a few times. The V gene is TRBV5-1, the J gene TRBJ2-7; D unresolved. The CDR3 covers 13 residues. CDR1 and CDR2 from the germline V gene are SGHRS and YFSETQ. The V and J ends lost 2 bases and 3 bases respectively, with 9 bases between them. This chain's CDR3 is CASSFRKGYEQYF. In DNA, the CDR3 is TGCGCCAGCAGCTTTAGAAAGGGCTACGAGCAGTACTTC. Full variable domain (remainder filled in from reference TRBV5-1 and TRBJ2-7): KAGVTQTPRYLIKTRGQQVTLSCSPISGHRSVSWYQQTPGQGLQFLFEYFSETQRNKGNFPGRFSGRQFSNSRSEMNVSTLELGDSALYLCASSFRKGYEQYFGPGTRLTVT.

V gene TRBV2 combines with J gene TRBJ2-5, with D hard to call. The CDR3 consists of 13 residues. Germline V gene sequence: CDR1 SNHLY, CDR2 FYNNEI. Trimming removed 4 bases at V and 2 bases at J, with 8 bases between. CDR3: CASSVGQQETQYF. The CDR3 bases are TGTGCCAGCAGTGTTGGGCAGCAAGAGACCCAGTACTTC.

There are a few counts of this clonotype. This chain links TRBV5-1 with TRBJ2-1; a possible D gene is TRBD2 (6 bases). Germline V gene data show CDR1 as SGHRS and CDR2 as YFSETQ. The CDR3 extends over 15 amino acids. Trimming removed 2 bases at V and 6 bases at J, with 15 bases between. The CDR3: CASSLLASDTNEQFF. DNA of the CDR3: TGCGCCAGCAGCTTACTAGCCAGTGACACCAATGAGCAGTTCTTC.

The rearrangement links TRBV7-9 to TRBJ1-3; D might be TRBD1 (6 bases). Germline V gene lookup returns CDR1 SEHNR and CDR2 FQNEAQ (reference sequence). V lost 1 base to trimming and J lost 4 bases, with 17 bases between them. The CDR3 totals 17 residues. The CDR3 sequence is CASSLVTTGVSGNTIYF. The CDR3, as DNA: TGTGCCAGCAGCTTAGTAACGACAGGTGTGAGCGGAAACACCATATATTTT.

This clonotype occurred a few times. The rearrangement links TRBV5-1 to TRBJ1-1; no definite D call. CDR3 length equals 13 residues. CDR1 SGHRS and CDR2 YFSETQ come from the germline V gene. Trimming took off 5 bases at V and 3 bases at J, with 11 bases between the two ends. The CDR3 loop reads CASRGNTDTEAFF. DNA for the CDR3: TGCGCCAGCAGAGGGAACACGGACACTGAAGCTTTCTTT.

This clonotype was observed a handful of times. This chain links TRBV20-1 with TRBJ2-7; the match to TRBD2 covers 11 bases. The CDR3 is 14 residues long. The germline gives CDR1 DFQATT, CDR2 SNEGSKA (reference sequence). V was pared by 6 bases and J by 3 bases, with 7 bases of the junction left unmatched. CDR3 bases: TGCAGTGCCGCGCTAGCGGGGGGAAACTACGAGCAGTACTTC. Residues: CSAALAGGNYEQYF.

This clonotype has only a few counts. The chain couples TRBV29-1 to TRBJ2-7, with TRBD2 matching 9 bases. The germline gives CDR1 SQVTM, CDR2 ANQGSEA. J lost 1 base, V lost 1 base, and 2 bases had no gene match. CDR3 size: 14 residues. CDR3 DNA sequence: TGCAGCGTTGAAGGAAGCGGGGGGTCCTACGAGCAGTACTTC. This sequence encodes CSVEGSGGSYEQYF.

The V and J genes are TRBV29-1 and TRBJ2-6, with D uncertain. Trimming took 6 bases from V and 4 from J, leaving 10 bases between them. This CDR3 spans 13 amino acids. CDR1 and CDR2 from the germline V gene are SQVTM and ANQGSEA. The CDR3 DNA follows: TGCAGCGTCGCTGATTTGGGGGCCAACGTCCTGACTTTC. Translation gives CSVADLGANVLTF.

The sample holds a few counts of this clonotype. V usage is TRBV12-3 or TRBV12-4 and J usage is TRBJ2-5; 7 positions agree with TRBD2. The CDR3 runs 14 residues. V lost 6 bases, J lost 5 bases, and 9 bases stayed unmatched. The CDR3 here is CASSRGLFRETQYF. CDR3 DNA: TGTGCCAGCAGCCGGGGACTATTCCGGGAGACCCAGTACTTC.

The gene calls are TRBV11-3 and TRBJ2-1, with a tentative D call TRBD2 (6 bases). The CDR3 extends over 13 amino acids. Germline CDR1 is SGHNT and CDR2 is YENEEA. V was pared by 2 bases and J by 4 bases, with 6 bases between. CDR3 amino acids: CASSLLAYNEQFF. CDR3 in DNA: TGTGCCAGCAGCTTACTAGCGTACAATGAGCAGTTCTTC.

The rearrangement links TRBV9 to TRBJ1-2; 9 nucleotides align to TRBD1. CDR1 is SGDLS, CDR2 YYNGEE, per germline. The CDR3 runs 14 residues. Losses at the gene ends were 3 bases for V and 7 bases for J; bases not matched to a gene: 7. The CDR3 sequence is CASSEQGAQGGYTF. DNA of the CDR3: TGTGCCAGCAGCGAACAGGGGGCTCAGGGTGGCTACACCTTC.

The chain combines TRBV3-1 with TRBJ2-3; D is ambiguous. The germline V gene has CDR1 LGHDT and CDR2 YNNKEL (reference sequence). Trimming removed 2 bases at V and 2 bases at J, with 14 bases between. This CDR3 spans 16 amino acids. CDR3 DNA sequence: TGTGCCAGCAGCCAAACTAAGGCGGTCAACACAGATACGCAGTATTTT. This translates into CASSQTKAVNTDTQYF.

In its sample, this clonotype was seen many times. The chain couples TRBV29-1 to TRBJ2-3; D gene uncertain. The CDR3 spans 12 residues. V lost 3 bases, J lost 3 bases, and 7 bases lay in between. Looked up from germline, CDR1 is SQVTM and CDR2 is ANQGSEA. The CDR3 spells CSVDWQTDTQYF. CDR3 nucleotides: TGCAGCGTTGATTGGCAGACAGATACGCAGTATTTT.

In this sample, this clonotype turned up a few times. V is TRBV20-1 and J is TRBJ1-2; 10 bases line up with TRBD1. Germline values: CDR1 DFQATT, CDR2 SNEGSKA (reference sequence). V lost 8 bases and J lost 4; bases outside the gene matches: 4. This CDR3 is 12 amino acids long. This chain's CDR3 is CSIRDRGYGYTF. The CDR3 DNA follows: TGCAGTATACGGGACAGGGGCTATGGCTACACCTTC.

In this sample, this clonotype turned up many times. V usage is TRBV18 and J usage is TRBJ1-1; 8 bases align to TRBD1. V was clipped by 6 bases and J by 5 bases; unmatched bases: 11. Per germline, CDR1 KGHSH and CDR2 LQKENI. This CDR3 spans 15 amino acids. CDR3 region: CASSFQGAGGTEAFF. DNA of the CDR3: TGTGCCAGCTCCTTCCAGGGGGCTGGAGGGACTGAAGCTTTCTTT.

The rearrangement joins TRBV11-2 to TRBJ2-2, with D possibly matching TRBD1 (5 bases). Germline assignment: CDR1 SGHAT and CDR2 FQNNGV. The CDR3 loop spans 16 amino acids. V lost 5 bases to trimming and J lost 1 base, with 14 bases between them. CDR3 bases: TGTGCCAGCAGCGCCCGGACAAGAAAGAACACCGGGGAGCTGTTTTTT. Protein product: CASSARTRKNTGELFF. The full variable domain, in which reference TRBV11-2 and TRBJ2-2 provide the parts outside the CDR3, is EAGVAQSPRYKIIEKRQSVAFWCNPISGHATLYWYQQILGQGPKLLIQFQNNGVVDDSQLPKDRFSAERLKGVDSTLKIQPAKLEDSAVYLCASSARTRKNTGELFFGEGSRLTVL.

On this clonotype: This clone may be a read error of a much larger clone one base away. This sequence joins TRBV10-3 and TRBJ1-1; 10 bases agree with TRBD1. Trimming removed 3 bases from V and 4 bases from J; junction bases left unmatched: 11. The CDR3 runs 17 residues. CDR1 and CDR2 from the germline V gene are ENHRY and SYGVKD. DNA for the CDR3: TGTGCCATCAGTGACCCTGACAGGGGGCGGATCATCACTGAAGCTTTCTTT. This sequence encodes CAISDPDRGRIITEAFF.

The V and J genes are TRBV7-9 and TRBJ1-4; a possible D gene is TRBD1 (5 bases). Germline V lookup: CDR1 SEHNR, CDR2 FQNEAQ (reference sequence). CDR3 length equals 14 residues. V was pared by 0 bases and J by 7 bases, with 9 bases between. CDR3 sequence: CASSLAGGGEKLFF. DNA for the CDR3: TGTGCCAGCAGCTTAGCCGGGGGGGGTGAAAAACTGTTTTTT.

In this sample, this clonotype turned up a few times. V gene TRBV20-1 combines with J gene TRBJ1-2; D gene uncertain. The CDR3 runs to 14 residues. Trimming removed 4 bases from V and 5 bases from J, with 17 bases in between. Germline V gene lookup returns CDR1 DFQATT and CDR2 SNEGSKA (reference sequence). The CDR3 DNA reads TGCAGTGCTAAAGACTCCGGGATTAGTTATGGCTACACCTTC. It translates to CSAKDSGISYGYTF.

This clonotype was counted many times. The CDR3 region has the DNA TGCAGTGCTAGAGGGACCGAGGGCTCTGAAGCTTTCTTT. Its translation is CSARGTEGSEAFF. The chain employs TRBV20-1 and TRBJ1-1; no reliable D call. The CDR3 is made up of 13 amino acids. V shed 1 base and J shed 6 bases, with 12 bases lying between them. Germline V gene lookup returns CDR1 DFQATT and CDR2 SNEGSKA (reference sequence).

For the CDR3, the DNA is TGTGCCAGCAGTTCCTACAGGGAGAGGGGAAACACCATATATTTT. Translation: CASSSYRERGNTIYF. J is TRBJ1-3 and V is TRBV27; D possibly corresponds to TRBD1 (6 bases). CDR3 length: 15 amino acids. Germline loops: CDR1 MNHEY, CDR2 SMNVEV (reference sequence). V was shortened by 4 bases and J by 4 bases, with 14 bases between the two germline ends.